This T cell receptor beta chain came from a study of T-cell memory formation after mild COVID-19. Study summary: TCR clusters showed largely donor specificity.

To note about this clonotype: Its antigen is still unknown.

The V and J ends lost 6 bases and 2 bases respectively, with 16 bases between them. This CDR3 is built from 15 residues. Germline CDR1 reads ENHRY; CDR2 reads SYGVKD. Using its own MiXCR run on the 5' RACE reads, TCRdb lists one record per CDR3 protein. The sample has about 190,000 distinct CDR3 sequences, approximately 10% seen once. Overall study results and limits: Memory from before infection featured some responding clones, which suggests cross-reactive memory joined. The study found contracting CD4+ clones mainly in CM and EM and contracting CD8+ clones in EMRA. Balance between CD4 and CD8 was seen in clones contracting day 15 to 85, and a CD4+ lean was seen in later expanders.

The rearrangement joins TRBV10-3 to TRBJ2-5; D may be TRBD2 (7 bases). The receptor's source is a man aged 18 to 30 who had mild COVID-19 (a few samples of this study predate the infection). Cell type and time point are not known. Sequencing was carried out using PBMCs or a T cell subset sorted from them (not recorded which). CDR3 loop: CAIRGGSGVQETQYF. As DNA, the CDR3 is TGTGCCATCAGGGGGGGCAGCGGGGTACAAGAGACCCAGTACTTC.